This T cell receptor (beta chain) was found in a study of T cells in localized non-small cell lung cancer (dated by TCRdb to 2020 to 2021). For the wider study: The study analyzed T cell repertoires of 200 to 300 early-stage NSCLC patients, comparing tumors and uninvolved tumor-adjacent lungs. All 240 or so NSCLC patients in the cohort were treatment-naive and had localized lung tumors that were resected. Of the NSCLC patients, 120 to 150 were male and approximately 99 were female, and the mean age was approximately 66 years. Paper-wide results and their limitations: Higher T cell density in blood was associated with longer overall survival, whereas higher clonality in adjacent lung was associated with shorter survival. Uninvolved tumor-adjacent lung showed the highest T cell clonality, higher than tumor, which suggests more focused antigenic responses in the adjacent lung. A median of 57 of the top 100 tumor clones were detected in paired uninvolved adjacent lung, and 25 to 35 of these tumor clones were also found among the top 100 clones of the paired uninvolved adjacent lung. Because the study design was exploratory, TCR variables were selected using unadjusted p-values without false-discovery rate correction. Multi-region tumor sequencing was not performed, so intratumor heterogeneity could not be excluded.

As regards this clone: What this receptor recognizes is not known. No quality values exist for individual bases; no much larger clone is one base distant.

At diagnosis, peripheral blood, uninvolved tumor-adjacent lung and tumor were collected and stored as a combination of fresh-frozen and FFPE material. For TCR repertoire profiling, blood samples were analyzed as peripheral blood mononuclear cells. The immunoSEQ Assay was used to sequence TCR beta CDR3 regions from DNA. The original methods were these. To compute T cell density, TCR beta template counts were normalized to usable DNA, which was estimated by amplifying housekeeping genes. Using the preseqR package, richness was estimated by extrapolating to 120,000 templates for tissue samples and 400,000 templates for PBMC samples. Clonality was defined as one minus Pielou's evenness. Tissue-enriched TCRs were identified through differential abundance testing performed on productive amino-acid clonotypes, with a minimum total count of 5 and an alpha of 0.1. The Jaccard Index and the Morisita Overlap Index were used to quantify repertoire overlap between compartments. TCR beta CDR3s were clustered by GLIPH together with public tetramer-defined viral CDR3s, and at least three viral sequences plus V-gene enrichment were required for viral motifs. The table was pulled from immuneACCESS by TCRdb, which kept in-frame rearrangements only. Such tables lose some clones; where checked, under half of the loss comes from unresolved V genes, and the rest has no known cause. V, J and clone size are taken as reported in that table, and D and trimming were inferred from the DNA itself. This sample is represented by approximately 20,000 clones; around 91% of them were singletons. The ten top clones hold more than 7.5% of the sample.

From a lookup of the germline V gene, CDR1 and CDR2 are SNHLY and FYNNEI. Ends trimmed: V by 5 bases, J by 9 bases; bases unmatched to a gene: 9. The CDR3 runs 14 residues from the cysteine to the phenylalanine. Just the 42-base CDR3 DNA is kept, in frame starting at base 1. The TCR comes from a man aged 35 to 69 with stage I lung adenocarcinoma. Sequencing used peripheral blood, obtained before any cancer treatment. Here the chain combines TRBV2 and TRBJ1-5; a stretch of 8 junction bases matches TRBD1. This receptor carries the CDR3 CASSSTGAEVPQHF. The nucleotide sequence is TGTGCCAGCAGTTCGACAGGGGCGGAGGTGCCCCAGCATTTT.